Given below is one TCR beta chain in context. TCRdb's copy holds only in-frame clones and misses some; the assay was immunoSEQ multiplex PCR. Seen here are 25,000 or so clones, roughly 69% observed once, and the top ten hold over 12%. Germline assignment: CDR1 LNHDA and CDR2 SQIVND (reference sequence). This CDR3 is 13 amino acids long. V was clipped by 3 bases and J by 4 bases, with 9 bases between them. The data derive from a study of tumor-infiltrating lymphocytes in localized non-small cell lung cancer. The clonotype originates from a human donor with non-small cell lung cancer. The V and J genes are TRBV19 and TRBJ2-5; possibly TRBD2 for D (6 bases). Sequenced material: lung tumor tissue. CDR3 protein: CASSMGLRETQYF. DNA of the CDR3: TGTGCCAGTAGTATGGGACTTAGAGAGACCCAGTACTTC.